The source of this T cell receptor (beta chain) is a study of cytomegalovirus exposure and HLA in healthy donors. The primer mix had 60 Vbeta and 13 Jbeta primers. Method: immunoSEQ multiplex PCR; TCRdb's copy keeps in-frame clones and lacks some. The repertoire has 150,000 to 200,000 clones, roughly 13% of them found once; the top ten carry about 7.8%. Concerning this clone: The antigen is not known.

Study-wide results and caveats: The investigators catalogued 150 to 200 TCR beta chains as cytomegalovirus-associated. Likely technical artifact: a cluster of highly shared sequence variants.

The sequenced sample consisted of PBMCs. The TCR originated in a man aged 50-59 years in good health and CMV-seropositive.

The CDR3 DNA reads TGTGCCAGCAGCTCCGGGACAGGGATGGGGAGGAGCAATCAGCCCCAGCATTTT. Its translation is CASSSGTGMGRSNQPQHF. The rearrangement links TRBV28 to TRBJ1-5, with 9 bases matching TRBD1. Unmatched junction bases numbered 13, after V lost 6 bases and J lost 1 base. This CDR3 is 18 amino acids long. Germline assignment: CDR1 MDHEN and CDR2 SYDVKM.